This T cell receptor (beta chain) originates from a study of radiation and T cells in renal cell carcinoma. Profiling relied on immunoSEQ multiplex PCR, and the TCRdb table lists in-frame clones only, not all of them. Of 97,000 or so clones listed, 84% were seen once; the top ten hold approximately 7.7%. Time point described: blood 4 weeks post-SBRT, at nephrectomy. The treatment is: 15 Gy SBRT to primary tumor, nephrectomy 4 weeks later. The CDR3 has 15 residues. Per germline, CDR1 SEHNR and CDR2 FQNEAQ (reference sequence). The V end was cut by 5 bases, the J end by 3 bases, with 17 bases between. The clonotype originates from a man in his fifties or sixties with renal cell carcinoma. The sample here was blood, taken from a patient whose treatment included radiotherapy and nephrectomy. The chain couples TRBV7-9 to TRBJ2-7, with no clear D. The CDR3 DNA follows: TGTGCCAGCAGCCACCCGACGAAGACGGGCTACGAGCAGTACTTC. Its translation: CASSHPTKTGYEQYF.